This TCR beta chain emerged from a study of blood T cell repertoires in COVID-19. This clone was seen a handful of times. Trimming left V 4 bases short and J 6 bases short, with 15 bases between. Germline V gene sequence: CDR1 LGHNA, CDR2 YNFKEQ. This CDR3 comprises 14 residues. In terms of age and location, participants ranged from about 18 to 95 years and lived in approximately 26 US areas. The assay was immunoSEQ multiplex PCR, and TCRdb's table has in-frame clones only and misses some. Of 150,000 or so clones in the sample, over 75% were seen once. The chain has TRBV4-2 and TRBJ1-2; weak D call: TRBD1 (5 bases). Sequenced sample: PBMCs or T cells enriched from blood (not recorded which). The source of this sequence is a woman aged 40 to 50 with acute COVID-19. The CDR3 DNA reads TGTGCCAGCAGCCCTAATCAGGGAGGGGATGGCTACACCTTC. Its protein is CASSPNQGGDGYTF.